Shown below are 2 T cell receptor beta chains from a single sample sequenced in a study of blood T cell repertoires in COVID-19. Some clones are missing from TCRdb's copy, which holds only in-frame ones; the method was immunoSEQ multiplex PCR. The repertoire includes fewer than 650,000 clones, about 88% of them detected once, and less than 9.5% sits in the top ten. The sample taken for sequencing was peripheral blood. The source is a woman aged 45-60 years with COVID-19, enrolled during active disease.

The CDR3 sequence is CASGYYSGARSPLHF. In nucleotides, the CDR3 is TGTGCCAGCGGCTACTATTCAGGGGCTAGATCACCCCTCCACTTT. The rearrangement joins TRBV6-5 to TRBJ1-6, with D possibly being TRBD1 (6 bases). The V end lost 8 bases, the J end lost 10 bases, and 21 bases lay between the germline ends. The germline CDR1 and CDR2 sequences are MNHEY and SVGAGI. This CDR3 region has 15 residues.

This clone has a handful of counts. The chain uses TRBV4-2 and TRBJ1-2; 7 nucleotides match TRBD1. V dropped 0 bases and J dropped 4; count of bases not matched to a gene: 14. CDR3 length: 18 amino acids. The germline V gene encodes CDR1 LGHNA and CDR2 YNFKEQ. CDR3: CASSQDLRQGGALYGYTF. The CDR3 DNA is TGTGCCAGCAGCCAAGATCTCCGACAGGGTGGGGCTCTCTATGGCTACACCTTC.